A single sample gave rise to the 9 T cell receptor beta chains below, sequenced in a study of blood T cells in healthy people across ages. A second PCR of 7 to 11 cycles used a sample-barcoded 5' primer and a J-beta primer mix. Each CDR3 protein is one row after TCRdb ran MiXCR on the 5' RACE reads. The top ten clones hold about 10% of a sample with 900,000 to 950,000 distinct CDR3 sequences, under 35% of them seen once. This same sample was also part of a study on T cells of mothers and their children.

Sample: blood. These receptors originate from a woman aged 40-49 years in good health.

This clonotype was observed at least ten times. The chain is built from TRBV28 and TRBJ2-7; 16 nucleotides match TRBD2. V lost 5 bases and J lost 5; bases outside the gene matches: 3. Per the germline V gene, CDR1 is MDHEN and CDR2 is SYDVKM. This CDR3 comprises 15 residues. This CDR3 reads CASSGTSGGANEQYF. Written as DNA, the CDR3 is TGTGCCAGCAGTGGGACTAGCGGGGGGGCGAACGAGCAGTACTTC. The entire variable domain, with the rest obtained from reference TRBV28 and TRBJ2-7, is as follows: DVKVTQSSRYLVKRTGEKVFLECVQDMDHENMFWYRQDPGLGLRLIYFSYDVKMKEKGDIPEGYSVSREKKERFSLILESASTNQTSMYLCASSGTSGGANEQYFGPGTRLTVT.

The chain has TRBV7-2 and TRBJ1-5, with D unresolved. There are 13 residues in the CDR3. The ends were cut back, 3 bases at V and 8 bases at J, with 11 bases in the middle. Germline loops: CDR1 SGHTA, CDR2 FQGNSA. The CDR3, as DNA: TGTGCCAGCAGCTTTGCCCCCTGGAAGCCCCAGCATTTT. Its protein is CASSFAPWKPQHF.

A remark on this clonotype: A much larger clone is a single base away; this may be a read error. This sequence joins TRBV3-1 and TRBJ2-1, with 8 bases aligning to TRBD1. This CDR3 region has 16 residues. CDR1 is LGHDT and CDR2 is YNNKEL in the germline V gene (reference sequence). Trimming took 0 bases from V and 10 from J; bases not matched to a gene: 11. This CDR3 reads CASSQEMGRGLDEQFF. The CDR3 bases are TGTGCCAGCAGCCAAGAGATGGGCAGGGGGCTCGACGAGCAGTTCTTC.

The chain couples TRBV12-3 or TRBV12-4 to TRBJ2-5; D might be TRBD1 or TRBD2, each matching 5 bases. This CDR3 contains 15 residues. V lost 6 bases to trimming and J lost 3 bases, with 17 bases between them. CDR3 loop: CASSPGTLRKETQYF. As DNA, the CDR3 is TGTGCCAGCAGCCCTGGGACGTTACGAAAAGAGACCCAGTACTTC.

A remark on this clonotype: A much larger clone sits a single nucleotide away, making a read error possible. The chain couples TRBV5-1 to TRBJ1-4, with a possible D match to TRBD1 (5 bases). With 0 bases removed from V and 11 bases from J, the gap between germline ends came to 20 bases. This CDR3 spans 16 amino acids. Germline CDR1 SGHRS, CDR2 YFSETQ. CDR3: CASSLGGTIASDKLFF. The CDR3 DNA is TGCGCCAGCAGCTTGGGGGGGACGATCGCGAGTGATAAACTGTTTTTT.

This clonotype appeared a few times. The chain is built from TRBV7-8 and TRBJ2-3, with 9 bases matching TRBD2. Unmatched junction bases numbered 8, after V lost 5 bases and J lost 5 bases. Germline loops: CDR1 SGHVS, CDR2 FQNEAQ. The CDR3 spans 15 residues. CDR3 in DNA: TGTGCCAGCAGCCTACTAGCGGGTCTTGGAGATACGCAGTATTTT. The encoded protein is CASSLLAGLGDTQYF.

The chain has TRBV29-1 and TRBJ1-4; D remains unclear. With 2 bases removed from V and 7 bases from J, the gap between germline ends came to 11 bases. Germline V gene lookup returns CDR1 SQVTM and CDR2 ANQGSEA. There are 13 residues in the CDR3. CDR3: CSVEYGETEKLFF. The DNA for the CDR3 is TGCAGCGTTGAATATGGGGAAACTGAAAAACTGTTTTTT. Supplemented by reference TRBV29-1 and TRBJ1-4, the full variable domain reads SAVISQKPSRDICQRGTSLTIQCQVDSQVTMMFWYRQQPGQSLTLIATANQGSEATYESGFVIDKFPISRPNLTFSTLTVSNMSPEDSSIYLCSVEYGETEKLFFGSGTQLSVL.

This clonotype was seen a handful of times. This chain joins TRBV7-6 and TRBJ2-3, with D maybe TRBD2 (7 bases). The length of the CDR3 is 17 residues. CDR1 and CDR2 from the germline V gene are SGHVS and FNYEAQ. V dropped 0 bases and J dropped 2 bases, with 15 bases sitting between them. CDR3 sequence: CASSLALGGAITDTQYF. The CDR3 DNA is TGTGCCAGCAGCTTAGCGCTGGGGGGGGCGATCACAGATACGCAGTATTTT.

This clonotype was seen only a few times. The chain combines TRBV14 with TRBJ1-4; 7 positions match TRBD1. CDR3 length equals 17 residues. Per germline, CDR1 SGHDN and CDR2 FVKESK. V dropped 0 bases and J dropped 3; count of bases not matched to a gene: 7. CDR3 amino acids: CASSQDTRGVSNEKLFF. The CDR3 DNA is TGTGCCAGCAGCCAAGATACCAGGGGGGTTTCTAATGAAAAACTGTTTTTT.